The clone carrying this T cell receptor beta chain was counted a single time. Its antigen is still unknown. This sample was included in a study of cytomegalovirus exposure and HLA in healthy donors. Study results and caveats: There were a few CMV-associated chains whose specificity for CMV antigens was confirmed in vitro. Indistinguishable V segments, including TRBV6-2 and TRBV6-3, were excluded. Associated with HLA alleles at 0.05 false discovery rate in a later analysis were approximately 17,000 TCR beta sequences.

With 60 Vbeta and 13 Jbeta primers, the PCR was carried out. Only in-frame clones appear in the TCRdb table, and some are missing; sequencing was by immunoSEQ multiplex PCR. This table has approximately 150,000 clones, 88% appearing once. This CDR3 region has 14 residues. V dropped 11 bases and J dropped 4; count of bases not matched to a gene: 13. Germline V gene lookup returns CDR1 ENHRY and CDR2 SYGVKD. Material: PBMCs. This TCR was sampled from a woman in her forties in good health and CMV-seronegative. V gene TRBV10-3 combines with J gene TRBJ2-7; 8 positions agree with TRBD2. The CDR3 DNA reads TGTGCCGTCACTAGCGGCGTAGGTCAATACGAGCAGTACTTC. Translating it yields CAVTSGVGQYEQYF.